These 31 T cell receptor beta chains originate from one sample sequenced in a study of T cell responses to AZD1222 COVID-19 vaccine. Assay: immunoSEQ multiplex PCR; the TCRdb copy retains only in-frame clones and omits some. In the table there are around 180,000 clones, around 88% of which are singletons. The sequenced sample was peripheral blood, obtained on day 0 of AZD1222 vaccination. These receptor sequences come from an adult in good health.

The CDR3 sequence: CASSAEGGGNTIYF. The CDR3 bases are TGTGCCAGCAGCGCAGAGGGGGGCGGAAACACCATATATTTT. The chain carries TRBV9 and TRBJ1-3, with TRBD1 as a possible D gene (6 bases). The V gene lost 3 bases and the J gene lost 4 bases, with 11 bases spanning the gap. The CDR3 extends over 14 amino acids. The germline gives CDR1 SGDLS, CDR2 YYNGEE.

The chain joins TRBV28 to TRBJ2-7; D uncertain. CDR3 size: 13 residues. Trimming cost V 8 bases and J 2 bases, with 13 bases left between them. Germline-derived CDR1 and CDR2 are MDHEN and SYDVKM. CDR3 sequence reads: CASVASPTYEQYF. The CDR3 nucleotides read TGTGCCAGCGTTGCGTCCCCCACCTACGAGCAGTACTTC.

The rearrangement links TRBV10-1 to TRBJ2-3, with D perhaps matching TRBD2 (5 bases). Per germline, CDR1 WNHNN and CDR2 SYGVQD (reference sequence). The CDR3 is 13 residues long. Trimming cost V 3 bases and J 4 bases, with 8 bases left between them. The DNA for the CDR3 is TGCGCCAGCAGTGATGGAGCGGCAGATACGCAGTATTTT. As protein: CASSDGAADTQYF.

The chain has TRBV5-1 and TRBJ2-5, with 8 nucleotides matching TRBD1. The length of the CDR3 is 16 residues. With 0 bases clipped from V and 3 bases from J, the junction kept 7 bases outside the gene matches. The germline CDR1 and CDR2 sequences are SGHRS and YFSETQ. CDR3 DNA sequence: TGCGCCAGCAGCTTGGGGAGGACAGGGAGAGAAGAGACCCAGTACTTC. It yields the protein CASSLGRTGREETQYF.

The rearrangement uses TRBV14 and TRBJ2-1; D is perhaps TRBD1 or TRBD2 (5 bases each). The CDR3 sequence is 15 residues long. Germline assignment: CDR1 SGHDN and CDR2 FVKESK. V was cut by 5 bases and J by 2 bases, with 13 bases left in between. CDR3 amino acids: CASSKGTPTYNEQFF. The CDR3 DNA is TGTGCCAGCAGCAAGGGGACGCCGACCTACAATGAGCAGTTCTTC.

The rearrangement links TRBV28 to TRBJ1-2; D is unresolved. This CDR3 has 12 amino acids. Germline-derived CDR1 and CDR2 are MDHEN and SYDVKM. V was pared by 3 bases and J by 4 bases, with 6 bases between. As DNA, the CDR3 is TGTGCCAGCAGTTTTTTTGGCTATGGCTACACCTTC. The encoded protein is CASSFFGYGYTF.

CDR3 coding DNA: TGCGCCAGCAGAAGAACAGGGAACACTGAAGCTTTCTTT. Residues: CASRRTGNTEAFF. The V call is TRBV5-1, the J call TRBJ1-1; tentatively, D is TRBD1 (5 bases). Trimming cost V 5 bases and J 1 base, with 9 bases left between them. The CDR3 is made up of 13 amino acids. CDR1 and CDR2 (germline): SGHRS, YFSETQ.

V usage is TRBV21-1 and J usage is TRBJ2-1; TRBD1 is taken as the D call from the table, unchecked against the DNA. TRBV21-1 represents a pseudogene. This CDR3 is built from 16 residues. The CDR3 here is CASSKALRTGCNEQFF. The DNA for the CDR3 is TGTGCCAGCAGCAAAGCGCTCCGGACAGGGTGCAATGAGCAGTTCTTC.

The CDR3 region is CASSTDSVYNSPLHF. CDR3 nucleotides: TGTGCCAGCAGCACCGACAGCGTCTATAATTCACCCCTCCACTTT. The genes are TRBV6-5 and TRBJ1-6; maybe TRBD1 (5 bases). The germline gives CDR1 MNHEY, CDR2 SVGAGI. Trimming pared 6 bases from V and 3 bases from J, leaving 12 bases between. There are 15 residues in the CDR3.

The chain joins TRBV20-1 to TRBJ1-2; no reliable D call. Germline V lookup: CDR1 DFQATT, CDR2 SNEGSKA (reference sequence). This CDR3 is 9 amino acids long. V was shortened by 6 bases and J by 7 bases, with 6 bases between the two germline ends. As DNA, the CDR3 is TGCAGTGCCGCAGGTGGCTACACCTTC. Translating it yields CSAAGGYTF.

This clone has a handful of counts. This chain links TRBV7-8 with TRBJ1-6, with TRBD1 matching 7 bases. The CDR3 runs to 13 residues. The trim removed 5 bases at V and 7 bases at J, leaving 2 bases unmatched. Looked up from germline, CDR1 is SGHVS and CDR2 is FQNEAQ. The CDR3 here is CASSDRENSPLHF. CDR3 sequence (DNA): TGTGCCAGCAGCGACAGGGAAAATTCACCCCTCCACTTT. The variable domain in full, completed from reference TRBV7-8 and TRBJ1-6, reads GAGVSQSPRYKVAKRGQDVALRCDPISGHVSLFWYQQALGQGPEFLTYFQNEAQLDKSGLPSDRFFAERPEGSVSTLKIQRTQQEDSAVYLCASSDRENSPLHFGNGTRLTVT.

The chain recombines TRBV9 with TRBJ2-3; 9 bases align to TRBD2. The CDR3 has 17 amino acids. CDR1 is SGDLS and CDR2 is YYNGEE in the germline V gene. J gave up 6 bases and V 1 base, and 12 bases lay outside the gene matches. CDR3 region: CASSVTAGGRSSDTQYF. CDR3 coding DNA: TGTGCCAGCAGCGTAACTGCGGGGGGGCGTTCTTCCGATACGCAGTATTTT.

The chain recombines TRBV5-1 with TRBJ2-2; tentative D call: TRBD1 (7 bases). This CDR3 is built from 15 residues. Trimming removed 0 bases at V and 6 bases at J, with 12 bases between. Germline loops: CDR1 SGHRS, CDR2 YFSETQ. The DNA for the CDR3 is TGCGCCAGCAGCTTGGCCGACAGGGAGGCCGGGGAGCTGTTTTTT. As protein: CASSLADREAGELFF.

The chain is built from TRBV27 and TRBJ2-2; unclear D gene. The CDR3 sequence is 14 residues long. Trimming stripped 3 bases from V and 0 bases from J, with 5 bases between. The V gene's germline CDR1 is MNHEY and CDR2 SMNVEV (reference sequence). CDR3 amino acids: CASSFLANTGELFF. The CDR3 nucleotides read TGTGCCAGCAGTTTCCTCGCGAACACCGGGGAGCTGTTTTTT.

This clone was observed a handful of times. V usage is TRBV15 and J usage is TRBJ2-6; D uncertain. The length of the CDR3 is 17 residues. Germline V gene data show CDR1 as LNHNV and CDR2 as YYDKDF (reference sequence). The V and J ends lost 3 bases and 1 base respectively, with 13 bases between them. The CDR3 DNA follows: TGTGCCACCAGCAGCTACGTACTATCGTCTGGGGCCAACGTCCTGACTTTC. Translation: CATSSYVLSSGANVLTF.

The chain combines TRBV10-3 with TRBJ2-5; tentative D call: TRBD1 (6 bases). V shed 3 bases and J shed 2 bases, with 10 bases lying between them. CDR3 length: 14 amino acids. The germline CDR1 and CDR2 sequences are ENHRY and SYGVKD. CDR3 coding DNA: TGTGCCATCAGTGACTCGGACAGACAAGAGACCCAGTACTTC. It is translated as CAISDSDRQETQYF.

The genes are TRBV10-1 and TRBJ2-1; 11 bases are a match to TRBD2. This CDR3 is built from 16 residues. Trimming took 0 bases from V and 6 from J; bases not matched to a gene: 4. The germline V gene has CDR1 WNHNN and CDR2 SYGVQD (reference sequence). CDR3 nucleotide sequence: TGCGCCAGCAGTGAGTCGGGCCTAGCGGGAGGCAATGAGCAGTTCTTC. This gives the protein CASSESGLAGGNEQFF.

The CDR3: CASAGQMNTEAFF. DNA for the CDR3: TGTGCCAGCGCCGGGCAGATGAACACTGAAGCTTTCTTT. This rearrangement joins TRBV7-2 to TRBJ1-1; D remains ambiguous. V dropped 8 bases and J dropped 0 bases, with 10 bases sitting between them. Germline CDR1 and CDR2: SGHTA and FQGNSA. The CDR3 has 13 residues.

The rearrangement links TRBV11-2 to TRBJ1-1; D not resolved. The ends were cut back, 0 bases at V and 6 bases at J, with 14 bases in the middle. Germline loops: CDR1 SGHAT, CDR2 FQNNGV. This CDR3 spans 15 amino acids. The CDR3 bases are TGTGCCAGCAGCTTAGATGGGTGGGGAAGTCCTGAAGCTTTCTTT. This gives the protein CASSLDGWGSPEAFF.

The rearrangement links TRBV5-1 to TRBJ1-1; TRBD1 aligns across 7 bases. The germline V gene has CDR1 SGHRS and CDR2 YFSETQ. This CDR3 is 14 amino acids long. V was pared by 3 bases and J by 9 bases, with 11 bases of the junction left unmatched. The CDR3 DNA reads TGCGCCAGCAGCTCGGGGACAGACGGGTCAAAAGCTTTCTTT. Translation gives CASSSGTDGSKAFF.

V usage is TRBV7-3 and J usage is TRBJ2-2; possible D gene TRBD2, 5 bases. Germline values: CDR1 SGHTA, CDR2 FQGTGA. This CDR3 spans 16 amino acids. V lost 5 bases to trimming and J lost 6 bases, with 19 bases between them. Here the CDR3 DNA reads TGTGCCAGCAGCCTCGTTACGGGATCAAGGGCCGGGGAGCTGTTTTTT. Its translation: CASSLVTGSRAGELFF.

V is TRBV4-3 and J is TRBJ1-1, with 8 positions matching TRBD1. The CDR3 is 14 amino acids. Unmatched junction bases numbered 2, after V lost 4 bases and J lost 1 base. Germline CDR1 and CDR2: LGHNA and YSLEER. The CDR3 DNA reads as TGCGCCAGCAGCCTCGGACAGGGGAACACTGAAGCTTTCTTT. Translating gives CASSLGQGNTEAFF.

The CDR3 reads CASSFKSAPTLYEQYF. The CDR3 nucleotides read TGCGCCAGCAGCTTTAAGAGTGCTCCCACCCTCTACGAGCAGTACTTC. The V and J genes are TRBV5-1 and TRBJ2-7; no reliable D call. Germline CDR1 SGHRS, CDR2 YFSETQ. This CDR3 has 16 amino acids. Trimming shortened V by 2 bases and J by 3 bases, and 18 bases separated the two germline ends.

The chain joins TRBV4-2 to TRBJ1-3; tentatively, D is TRBD1 (5 bases). Trimming left V 0 bases short and J 6 bases short, with 9 bases between. Germline-derived CDR1 and CDR2 are LGHNA and YNFKEQ. The CDR3 has 14 amino acids. The CDR3, as DNA: TGTGCCAGCAGCCAAGAGGTGGGGACAAACACCATATATTTT. Translating it yields CASSQEVGTNTIYF.

This clone was seen a handful of times. V usage is TRBV7-8 and J usage is TRBJ2-1; a weak D match, TRBD1 (5 bases). Germline lookup yields CDR1 SGHVS and CDR2 FQNEAQ. Between the trimmed V and J ends, which lost 6 bases and 1 base, there was a span of 10 bases. The CDR3 loop spans 14 amino acids. This CDR3 is CASSLRTSYNEQFF. In nucleotides, the CDR3 is TGTGCCAGCAGTTTACGGACATCCTACAATGAGCAGTTCTTC. The variable domain in full, with the rest retrieved from reference TRBV7-8 and TRBJ2-1, is GAGVSQSPRYKVAKRGQDVALRCDPISGHVSLFWYQQALGQGPEFLTYFQNEAQLDKSGLPSDRFFAERPEGSVSTLKIQRTQQEDSAVYLCASSLRTSYNEQFFGPGTRLTVL.

The V and J genes are TRBV28 and TRBJ1-1; D is possibly TRBD1 (5 bases). This CDR3 is 15 amino acids long. The V gene's germline CDR1 is MDHEN and CDR2 SYDVKM. Trimming shortened V by 3 bases and J by 1 base, and 12 bases separated the two germline ends. Here the CDR3 DNA reads TGTGCCAGCAGTTTCCCCGGCCAGGGGAACACTGAAGCTTTCTTT. Protein product: CASSFPGQGNTEAFF.

The chain joins TRBV7-9 to TRBJ2-2; D is ambiguous. CDR1 and CDR2 (germline): SEHNR, FQNEAQ (reference sequence). There are 12 residues in the CDR3. V was cut by 2 bases and J by 8 bases, with 6 bases left in between. The CDR3 loop reads CASSLLVGELFF. CDR3 DNA: TGTGCCAGCAGCTTATTAGTGGGGGAGCTGTTTTTT.

The chain carries TRBV12-3 or TRBV12-4 and TRBJ2-1; D ambiguous. Trimming took 2 bases from V and 8 from J, leaving 10 bases between them. This CDR3 is 13 amino acids long. CDR3 loop: CASSLSYRDEQFF. CDR3 bases: TGTGCCAGCAGTTTATCGTATCGGGATGAGCAGTTCTTC.

As concerns this clone: A much larger clone is a single base away; this may be a read error. Other DNA sequences in the sample encode the same CDR3. This sequence joins TRBV30 and TRBJ2-7; no firm D call. V was pared by 0 bases and J by 6 bases, with 6 bases between. CDR3 size: 11 residues. The germline gives CDR1 GTSNPN, CDR2 SVGIG (reference sequence). CDR3 sequence (DNA): TGTGCCTGGAGTGTAGGCGGCGAGCAGTACTTC. This encodes CAWSVGGEQYF.

This sequence joins TRBV6-6 and TRBJ2-3, with 7 nucleotides matching TRBD2. The CDR3 is 15 residues long. V was pared by 6 bases and J by 1 base, with 7 bases of the junction left unmatched. CDR1 and CDR2 from the germline V gene are MNHNY and SVGAGI (reference sequence). CDR3 loop: CASRVLASGTDTQYF. CDR3 bases: TGTGCCAGCAGGGTACTAGCGTCGGGCACAGATACGCAGTATTTT.

This CDR3 reads CARLDGLGPIYEQYF. The CDR3 DNA sequence: TGTGCCAGACTTGACGGGCTAGGGCCCATCTACGAGCAGTACTTC. This chain connects TRBV5-3 to TRBJ2-7; no clear D. TRBV5-3 is sorted into the ORF group, with uncertain function. The CDR3 is made up of 15 amino acids. V was pared by 7 bases and J by 3 bases, with 20 bases between.